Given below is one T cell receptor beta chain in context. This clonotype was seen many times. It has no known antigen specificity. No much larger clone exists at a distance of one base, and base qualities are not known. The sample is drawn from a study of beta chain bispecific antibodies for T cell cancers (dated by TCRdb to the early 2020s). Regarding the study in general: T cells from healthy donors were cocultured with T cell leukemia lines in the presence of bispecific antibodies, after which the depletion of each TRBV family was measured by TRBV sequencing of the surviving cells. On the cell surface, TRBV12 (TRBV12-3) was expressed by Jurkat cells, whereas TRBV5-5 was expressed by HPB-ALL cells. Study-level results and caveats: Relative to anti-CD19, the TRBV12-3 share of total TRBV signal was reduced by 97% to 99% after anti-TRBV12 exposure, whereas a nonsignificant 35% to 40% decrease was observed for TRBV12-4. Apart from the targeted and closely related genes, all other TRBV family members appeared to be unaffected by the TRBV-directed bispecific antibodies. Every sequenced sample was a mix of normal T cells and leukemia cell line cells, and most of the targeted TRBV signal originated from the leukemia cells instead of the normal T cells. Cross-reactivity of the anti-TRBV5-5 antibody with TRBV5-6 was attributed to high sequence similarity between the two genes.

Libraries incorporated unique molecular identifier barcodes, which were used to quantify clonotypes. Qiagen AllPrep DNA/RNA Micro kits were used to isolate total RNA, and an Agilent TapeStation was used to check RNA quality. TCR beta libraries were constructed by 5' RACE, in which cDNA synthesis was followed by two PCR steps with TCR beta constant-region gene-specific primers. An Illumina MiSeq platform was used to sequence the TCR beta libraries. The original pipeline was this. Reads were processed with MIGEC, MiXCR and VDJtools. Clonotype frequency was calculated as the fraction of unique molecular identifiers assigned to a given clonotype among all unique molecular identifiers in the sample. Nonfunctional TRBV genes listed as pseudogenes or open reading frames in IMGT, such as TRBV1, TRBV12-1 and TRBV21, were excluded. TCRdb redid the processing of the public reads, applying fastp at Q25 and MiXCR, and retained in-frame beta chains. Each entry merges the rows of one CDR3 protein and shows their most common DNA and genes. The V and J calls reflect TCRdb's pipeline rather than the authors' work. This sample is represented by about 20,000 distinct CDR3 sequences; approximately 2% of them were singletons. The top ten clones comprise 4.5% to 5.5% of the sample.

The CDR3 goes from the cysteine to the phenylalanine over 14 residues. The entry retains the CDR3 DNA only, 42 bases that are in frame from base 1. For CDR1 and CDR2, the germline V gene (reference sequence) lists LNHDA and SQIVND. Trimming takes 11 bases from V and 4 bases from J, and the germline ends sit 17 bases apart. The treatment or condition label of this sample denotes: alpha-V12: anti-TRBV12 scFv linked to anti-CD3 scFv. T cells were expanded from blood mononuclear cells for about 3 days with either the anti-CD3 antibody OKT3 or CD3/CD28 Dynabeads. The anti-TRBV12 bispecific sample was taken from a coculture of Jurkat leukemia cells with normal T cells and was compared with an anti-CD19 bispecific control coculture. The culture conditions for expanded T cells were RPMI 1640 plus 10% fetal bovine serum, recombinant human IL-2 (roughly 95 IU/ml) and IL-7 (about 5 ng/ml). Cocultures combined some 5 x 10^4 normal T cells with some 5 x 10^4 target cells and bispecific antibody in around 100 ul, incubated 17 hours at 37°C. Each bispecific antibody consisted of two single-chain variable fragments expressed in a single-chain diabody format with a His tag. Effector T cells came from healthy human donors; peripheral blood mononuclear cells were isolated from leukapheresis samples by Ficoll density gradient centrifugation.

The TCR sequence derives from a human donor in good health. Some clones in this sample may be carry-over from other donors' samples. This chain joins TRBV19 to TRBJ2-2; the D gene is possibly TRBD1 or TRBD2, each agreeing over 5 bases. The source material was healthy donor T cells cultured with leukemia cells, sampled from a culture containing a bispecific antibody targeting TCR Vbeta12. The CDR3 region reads CAVEDTVATGELFF. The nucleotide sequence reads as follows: TGTGCCGTGGAGGACACAGTCGCCACCGGGGAGCTGTTTTTT.